Presented here are 30 T cell receptor beta chains from one specimen sequenced in a study of tumor-infiltrating lymphocytes in oesophageal squamous cell carcinoma. TCRdb reprocessed the PCR reads via MiXCR and lists one record per CDR3 protein. Of roughly 11,000 distinct CDR3 sequences detected, around half appear once; the ten largest clones hold roughly a quarter. The sample taken for sequencing was esophageal tumor tissue. The receptor source for this set is a male donor with esophageal squamous cell carcinoma.

The genes are TRBV28 and TRBJ2-2; D gene ambiguous. CDR3 length: 14 residues. Germline loops: CDR1 MDHEN, CDR2 SYDVKM. Trimming took off 2 bases at V and 4 bases at J, with 8 bases between the two ends. The CDR3 loop reads CASSLVSPTGELFF. As DNA, the CDR3 is TGTGCCAGCAGTTTAGTCTCCCCCACCGGGGAGCTGTTTTTT.

This clonotype is large by share. The gene calls are TRBV7-2 and TRBJ2-7; unclear D gene. This CDR3 contains 14 residues. V lost 1 base, J lost 4 bases, and 11 bases lay in between. CDR1 is SGHTA and CDR2 is FQGNSA in the germline V gene. The CDR3: CASSLEGRRYEQYF. DNA of the CDR3: TGTGCCAGCAGCTTAGAGGGTAGGAGATACGAGCAGTACTTC.

The chain joins TRBV7-3 to TRBJ2-5, with D unresolved. TRBJ2-1 matches the DNA end more closely, so the J call is doubtful. The CDR3 has 13 residues. Germline-derived CDR1 and CDR2 are SGHTA and FQGTGA. The CDR3 here is CASSYYAKNIQFF. The CDR3 nucleotides are TGTGCCAGCAGCTACTATGCCAAAAACATTCAGTTCTTC.

Concerning this clonotype itself: A junction boundary mismatches the germline segment, possibly from a read error. The J gene is TRBJ2-2, the V gene TRBV7-3, with 7 bases identical to TRBD1. The CDR3 loop spans 13 amino acids. Germline V lookup: CDR1 SGHTA, CDR2 FQGTGA. The CDR3 is CASSLTGVGELFF. CDR3 DNA: TGTGCCAGCAGCCTAACAGGGGTCGGGGAGCTGTTTTTT.

J is TRBJ2-7 and V is TRBV7-2; unclear D gene. The J call may be in error: the DNA end matches TRBJ2-1 better. Germline assignment: CDR1 SGHTA and CDR2 FQGNSA. CDR3 length: 14 amino acids. This CDR3 reads CASSLGQAHNEQFF. The DNA for the CDR3 is TGTGCCAGCAGCTTAGGGCAGGCCCACAATGAGCAGTTCTTC.

By frequency in the sample, this clonotype is medium-sized. This chain uses TRBV12-3 or TRBV12-4 with TRBJ2-7; no reliable D call. Trimming took off 3 bases at V and 0 bases at J, with 6 bases between the two ends. The CDR3 has 13 amino acids. The CDR3, as DNA: TGTGCCAGCAGTTTCGGCGGCTCCTACGAGCAGTACTTC. Amino acid sequence: CASSFGGSYEQYF.

This chain links TRBV11-3 with TRBJ2-1; 7 nucleotides agree with TRBD2. CDR1 and CDR2 from the germline V gene are SGHNT and YENEEA. The CDR3 is 13 residues long. J lost 6 bases, V lost 2 bases, and 1 base had no gene match. The CDR3 bases are TGTGCCAGCAGCTTACGGGGGGTCAATGAGCAGTTCTTC. Translation gives CASSLRGVNEQFF. Filled out from reference TRBV11-3 and TRBJ2-1, the complete variable domain reads EAGVVQSPRYKIIEKKQPVAFWCNPISGHNTLYWYLQNLGQGPELLIRYENEEAVDDSQLPKDRFSAERLKGVDSTLKIQPAELGDSAVYLCASSLRGVNEQFFGPGTRLTVL.

This clonotype occurred a few times. This may arise from a read error, as a much more abundant clone is one base away. The rearrangement links TRBV6-1 to TRBJ2-3, with D possibly being TRBD2 (5 bases). Per germline, CDR1 MNHNS and CDR2 SASEGT. This CDR3 contains 12 residues. The V and J ends lost 8 bases and 14 bases respectively, with 20 bases between them. CDR3 DNA: TGTGCCAGCGCCCGGGCGACCGGGGAGCTGTATTTT. Its protein is CASARATGELYF.

V usage is TRBV7-2 and J usage is TRBJ2-1, with TRBD2 identical over 11 bases. The J call is in doubt because the DNA end fits TRBJ2-7 better. The CDR3 is 14 amino acids. Germline CDR1 is SGHTA and CDR2 is FQGNSA. CDR3 sequence (DNA): TGTGCCAGCAGCTTAACTAGCGGGAGACACGAGCAGTACTTC. It translates to CASSLTSGRHEQYF.

The CDR3 DNA follows: TGTGCCAGTAGTAAAACTAGCGGGAGGGTCCACGAGCAGTACTTC. Translation: CASSKTSGRVHEQYF. The chain carries TRBV19 and TRBJ2-7, with 13 bases lining up with TRBD2. Trimming took 4 bases from V and 5 from J; bases not matched to a gene: 5. Germline CDR1 and CDR2: LNHDA and SQIVND (reference sequence). The CDR3 runs 15 residues.

This clonotype came up a few times. A much larger clone lies one base from this, so it may be a read error. The CDR3 sequence: CASSLSSVYNEQYF. The CDR3 DNA reads as TGCGCCAGCAGCTTATCTAGCGTCTACAATGAGCAGTACTTC. V gene TRBV5-1 combines with J gene TRBJ2-5; D may be TRBD2 (6 bases). Germline V lookup: CDR1 SGHRS, CDR2 YFSETQ. V shed 2 bases and J shed 11 bases, with 19 bases lying between them. The CDR3 sequence is 14 residues long.

The count of this clonotype is one. The CDR3 loop reads CASSLGPTGGQETQYF. The CDR3 bases are TGTGCCAGCAGTTTAGGGCCGACAGGGGGCCAAGAGACCCAGTACTTC. The V and J genes are TRBV28 and TRBJ2-3, with 9 positions matching TRBD1. The DNA end lines up better with TRBJ2-5; the J call may be wrong. CDR3 length equals 16 residues. Per the germline V gene, CDR1 is MDHEN and CDR2 is SYDVKM.

This clonotype is deemed medium-sized. This rearrangement joins TRBV7-3 to TRBJ2-3; no definite D call. Trimming shortened V by 4 bases and J by 9 bases, and 11 bases separated the two germline ends. Germline-derived CDR1 and CDR2 are SGHTA and FQGTGA. This CDR3 region has 12 residues. Written as DNA, the CDR3 is TGTGCCAGCAGCTCTCCGTTAGGGACGCAGTATTTT. Translated, it gives CASSSPLGTQYF.

The chain is built from TRBV7-2 and TRBJ2-6; a possible D gene is TRBD1 (5 bases). The DNA end favors TRBJ2-1, so the J call may be wrong. CDR3 length equals 15 residues. Germline V gene data show CDR1 as SGHTA and CDR2 as FQGNSA. CDR3 protein: CASSLDSPPRGEQFF. The CDR3, as DNA: TGTGCCAGCAGCTTAGACTCCCCGCCAAGGGGTGAGCAGTTCTTC.

V and J are TRBV19 and TRBJ1-5; D is possibly TRBD1 (6 bases). The germline V gene has CDR1 LNHDA and CDR2 SQIVND (reference sequence). V lost 3 bases and J 4 bases, leaving 7 bases between the germline ends. This CDR3 contains 13 residues. CDR3 coding DNA: TGTGCCAGTAGTATCACAGGGAATCAGCCCCAGCATTTT. Amino acid sequence: CASSITGNQPQHF.

The genes are TRBV10-2 and TRBJ2-3; 8 nucleotides agree with TRBD1. The J call is doubtful: the DNA matches TRBJ2-1 better. Looked up from germline, CDR1 is WSHSY and CDR2 is SAAADI. The CDR3 is 12 amino acids. CDR3 bases: TGCGCCAGCAGTGGAGTTGGGACAGGGCAGTTCTTC. It codes for CASSGVGTGQFF.

The chain is built from TRBV7-8 and TRBJ2-3; 10 nucleotides match TRBD1. Germline trimming cut 5 bases from V and 4 bases from J; bases unmatched to any gene: 6. The CDR3 runs 15 residues. The germline V gene has CDR1 SGHVS and CDR2 FQNEAQ. CDR3 bases: TGTGCCAGCAGCAACCGGGACAGGGGTGCAGATACGCAGTATTTT. Encoded protein: CASSNRDRGADTQYF.

This clonotype has a count of ten or more. J is TRBJ1-1 and V is TRBV19; D remains unclear. CDR3 size: 14 residues. Germline V lookup: CDR1 LNHDA, CDR2 SQIVND (reference sequence). The V gene lost 0 bases and the J gene lost 6 bases, with 11 bases spanning the gap. This chain's CDR3 is CASSIEDRGSEAFF. CDR3 DNA: TGTGCCAGTAGTATAGAGGATCGGGGTTCTGAAGCTTTCTTT.

The V and J genes are TRBV28 and TRBJ2-4, with D perhaps matching TRBD1 (6 bases). The better agreement between TRBJ2-5 and the DNA end casts doubt on the J call. The germline CDR1 and CDR2 sequences are MDHEN and SYDVKM. The CDR3 is made up of 16 amino acids. The CDR3: CASSPTGTYNSETQYF. The CDR3 nucleotides read TGTGCCAGCAGTCCGACCGGGACATACAACTCCGAGACCCAGTACTTC.

J is TRBJ1-1 and V is TRBV7-9; 7 bases fit TRBD1. The CDR3 is made up of 12 amino acids. V shed 3 bases and J 10 bases; nucleotides not matched to a gene: 5. Germline values: CDR1 SEHNR, CDR2 FQNEAQ (reference sequence). CDR3 residues: CASSFAGGVAFF. The CDR3 nucleotides read TGTGCCAGCAGCTTCGCAGGGGGGGTAGCTTTCTTT.

The CDR3 is CASSAATGTGNHEQYF. In nucleotides, the CDR3 is TGTGCCAGTAGTGCCGCGACCGGGACAGGGAACCACGAGCAGTACTTC. This sequence joins TRBV19 and TRBJ2-1, with TRBD1 matching 9 bases. The J call may be mistaken, given a closer DNA end match to TRBJ2-7. Per germline, CDR1 LNHDA and CDR2 SQIVND (reference sequence). The CDR3 sequence is 16 residues long.

Comment on this clonotype: The conserved phenylalanine or tryptophan is not found at the CDR3 terminus, so this likely reflects a read error. The DNA is omitted, as the CDR3 cannot be located on it reliably, and the CDR3 follows TCRdb's listing. V usage is TRBV7-2 and J usage is TRBJ2-1. The CDR3 spans 14 amino acids, including both terminal residues. The germline V gene has CDR1 SGHTA and CDR2 FQGNSA. The chain's CDR3 is CASSLSDNNPHFGN.

This clonotype is labeled medium-sized. V gene TRBV28 combines with J gene TRBJ1-1; possibly TRBD1 for D (5 bases). Germline loops: CDR1 MDHEN, CDR2 SYDVKM. This CDR3 comprises 15 residues. V was cut by 8 bases and J by 2 bases, with 18 bases left in between. The CDR3 coding sequence is TGTGCCAGCTCCTCCGACAGTTCAGGAAACACTGAAGCTTTCTTT. This sequence encodes CASSSDSSGNTEAFF.

The chain recombines TRBV28 with TRBJ1-2, with 8 positions matching TRBD1. CDR3 length: 12 residues. The trim removed 7 bases at V and 8 bases at J, leaving 6 bases unmatched. Germline-derived CDR1 and CDR2 are MDHEN and SYDVKM. CDR3 DNA: TGTGCCAGCAACAGGGGGACGCGCGGCTACACCTTC. It translates to CASNRGTRGYTF.

This clonotype was found many times. The chain recombines TRBV5-1 with TRBJ2-5; 12 bases fit TRBD2. The J call is doubtful: the DNA matches TRBJ2-7 better. Germline values: CDR1 SGHRS, CDR2 YFSETQ. This CDR3 comprises 15 residues. CDR3 residues: CASSEGLAGPYEQYF. CDR3 DNA: TGCGCCAGCAGCGAAGGACTAGCGGGGCCTTACGAGCAGTACTTC.

The CDR3 region is CASSLLSGFTWELFF. The CDR3 DNA reads as TGTGCCAGCAGCTTACTATCAGGGTTTACCTGGGAGCTGTTTTTT. The rearrangement links TRBV7-3 to TRBJ2-2; possible D gene TRBD1, 5 bases. The CDR3 loop spans 15 amino acids. The germline CDR1 and CDR2 sequences are SGHTA and FQGTGA. Trimming cost V 2 bases and J 9 bases, with 16 bases left between them.

The chain links TRBV7-2 to TRBJ2-6; 12 bases map to TRBD2. Looked up from germline, CDR1 is SGHTA and CDR2 is FQGNSA. The CDR3 extends over 22 amino acids. J lost 4 bases, V lost 2 bases, and 18 bases had no gene match. Here the CDR3 reads CASSLRIIGASGRAFGANVLTF. The DNA for the CDR3 is TGTGCCAGCAGCTTACGAATCATCGGCGCTAGCGGGAGGGCCTTCGGGGCCAACGTCCTGACTTTC.

This clonotype was observed at least ten times. Germline and junction disagree at one end, which may indicate a read error. The chain recombines TRBV10-3 with TRBJ2-5, with a tentative D call TRBD1 (5 bases). CDR1 is ENHRY and CDR2 is SYGVKD in the germline V gene. This CDR3 is 16 amino acids long. CDR3 amino acids: CAISESRQGINSPLHF. The CDR3 DNA reads TGTGCCATCAGTGAGTCGCGGCAGGGTATAAATTCACCCCTCCACTTC.

The rearrangement links TRBV7-2 to TRBJ2-3, with TRBD2 matching 13 bases. Germline CDR1 reads SGHTA; CDR2 reads FQGNSA. The CDR3 is made up of 16 amino acids. V was clipped by 5 bases and J by 4 bases; unmatched bases: 6. The CDR3 is CASSPWTSGSSDTQYF. The CDR3 nucleotides are TGTGCCAGCAGCCCCTGGACTAGCGGGAGTTCAGATACGCAGTATTTT.

CDR3 protein: CASSLRYLNEQFF. In DNA, the CDR3 is TGTGCCAGCAGCTTACGTTACCTCAATGAGCAGTTCTTC. V is TRBV7-6 and J is TRBJ2-1; D is unclear. Deletions cut 2 bases from V and 6 bases from J, with 8 bases between. The germline gives CDR1 SGHVS, CDR2 FNYEAQ. The CDR3 totals 13 residues.